The rows below give T cell receptor beta chains drawn from one sample of a study of cytomegalovirus exposure and HLA in healthy donors. The protocol was immunoSEQ multiplex PCR, while the TCRdb copy is restricted to in-frame clones and leaves out a portion. Among around 150,000 clones listed, 80% to 85% were seen once. Material: PBMCs. These TCRs come from a male donor in good health and CMV-seronegative. The CDR3 runs from the conserved cysteine through the conserved F or W. D genes are given only for firm matches. Clone size, where shown, is once, few, many, or a class for clones that have expanded.

TRBD1,TRBJ2-7,.,TRBV29-1,TGCAGCGTCGAGGGGGCCAAGCGCTACGAGCAGTACTTC,CSVEGAKRYEQYF
.,TRBJ2-7,.,TRBV2,TGTGCCAGCAGTTTATCTCTGACGACAACCTTCGAGCAGTACTTC,CASSLSLTTTFEQYF
.,TRBJ2-7,.,TRBV6-5,TGTGCCAGCAGGGGAGAGTATAACGAGCAGTACTTC,CASRGEYNEQYF
.,TRBJ1-4,.,TRBV19,TGTGCCAGTAGTATTTTACGCGCGTTTGGTGAAAAACTGTTTTTT,CASSILRAFGEKLFF
.,TRBJ1-2,.,TRBV4-2,TGTGCCAGCAGCCAAGAAGCGGGGAATGGCTACACCTTC,CASSQEAGNGYTF
TRBD2,TRBJ2-1,.,TRBV19,TGTGCCAGTAGTATAGGCCTAACTAGCGGGGAGTTCTTC,CASSIGLTSGEFF
TRBD1,TRBJ1-5,.,TRBV19,TGTGCCAGTATTCCGCCAGGGGGCGCAGGCAATCAGCCCCAGCATTTT,CASIPPGGAGNQPQHF
TRBD2,TRBJ2-1,.,TRBV6-5,TGTGCCAGCAGTGTACTAGCGGGGTTCAATGAGCAGTTCTTC,CASSVLAGFNEQFF
.,TRBJ2-1,.,TRBV28,TGTGCCAGCAGTTTAGTCGGACTCTCCCATGAGCAGTTCTTC,CASSLVGLSHEQFF
.,TRBJ1-6,.,TRBV5-1,TGCGCCAGCAGCCCACGACAGTCTTATAATTCACCCCTCCACTTT,CASSPRQSYNSPLHF
TRBD1,TRBJ1-6,.,TRBV4-2,TGTGCCAGCAGCCAAGGGCGGGACAGGGCGAATTCACCCCTCCACTTT,CASSQGRDRANSPLHF
TRBD2,TRBJ2-3,.,TRBV10-3,TGTGCCATCAGGCCAGCGGGGGGCACAGATACGCAGTATTTT,CAIRPAGGTDTQYF
TRBD1,TRBJ1-4,.,TRBV6-1,TGTGCCAGCAGTGAAAGCCCCCGACAGGGTCTAAATGAAAAACTGTTTTTT,CASSESPRQGLNEKLFF
.,TRBJ2-2,.,TRBV7-2,TGTGCCAGCAGCTTAGCTCGTCCCGGGGAGCTGTTTTTT,CASSLARPGELFF
TRBD2,TRBJ2-7,.,TRBV5-6,TGTGCCAGCAGCTTGGTTCCCTGGGGACTAGCGTTCCGCGAGCAGTACTTC,CASSLVPWGLAFREQYF
TRBD1,TRBJ1-1,.,TRBV5-1,TGCGCCAGCAGCAACACCGGGACAGGGGGCGCGAAGAACACTGAAGCTTTCTTT,CASSNTGTGGAKNTEAFF
.,TRBJ1-1,.,TRBV7-6,TGTGCCAGCAGCCCGGGACTCATGAACACTGAAGCTTTCTTT,CASSPGLMNTEAFF
TRBD1,TRBJ1-1,.,TRBV19,TGTGCCAGTAGTTGGGACAGGAACACTGAAGCTTTCTTT,CASSWDRNTEAFF
.,TRBJ1-3,.,TRBV5-6,TGTGCCAGCAGCCCAGCAGGGATCTCTGGAAACACCATATATTTT,CASSPAGISGNTIYF
.,TRBJ2-2,.,TRBV29-1,TGCAGCGTTGAAACTCAAAGTAACACCGGGGAGCTGTTTTTT,CSVETQSNTGELFF
.,TRBJ2-5,few,TRBV5-4,TGTGCCAGCAGCTTGGATCCTACCCAAGAGACCCAGTACTTC,CASSLDPTQETQYF
.,TRBJ2-2,.,TRBV27,TGTGCCAGCAGTGTGGGAGTGATCCCGGGTACCGGGGAGCTGTTTTTT,CASSVGVIPGTGELFF
TRBD1,TRBJ1-4,.,TRBV19,TGTGCCAGTAGTATCGGAACAGGGGGTAATGAAAAACTGTTTTTT,CASSIGTGGNEKLFF
TRBD2,TRBJ2-1,.,TRBV14,TGTGCCAGCAGCTCCCGACTAGCGGGACCGGGGGAGCAGTTCTTC,CASSSRLAGPGEQFF
TRBD1,TRBJ2-7,.,TRBV15,TGTGCCACCAGCAGACCGGGACAGGGGTCCTACGAGCAGTACTTC,CATSRPGQGSYEQYF
.,TRBJ1-5,.,TRBV6-6,TGTGCCAGCAACTCAGGATGGGGGGATCAGCCCCAGCATTTT,CASNSGWGDQPQHF
.,TRBJ2-3,.,TRBV5-6,TGTGCCAGCAGACGCGGACTTTTAGATACGCAGTATTTT,CASRRGLLDTQYF
.,TRBJ1-5,.,TRBV21-1,TGTGCCAGCAGCAAAGATCCGGACAGGCCCCTTAGCAATCAGCCCCAGCATTTT,CASSKDPDRPLSNQPQHF
.,TRBJ1-2,once,TRBV7-9,TGTGCCAGCAGCTTAGTGGGCAGGGGCGGCTACACCTTC,CASSLVGRGGYTF
.,TRBJ2-3,.,TRBV18,TGTGCCAGCTCACCGACAAGGCCACTGGGGCCAGATACGCAGTATTTT,CASSPTRPLGPDTQYF
.,TRBJ2-6,.,TRBV5-1,TGCGCCAGCAGCTTGTGGGCAGACGACTCTGGGGCCAACGTCCTGACTTTC,CASSLWADDSGANVLTF
TRBD1,TRBJ1-6,.,TRBV4-1,TGCGCCAGCAGCCTCCGAATCGGAGGGGGCAGCTCCTATAATTCACCCCTCCACTTT,CASSLRIGGGSSYNSPLHF
.,TRBJ1-1,.,TRBV19,TGTGCCAGTAGTGCCCCCCTGTTATCGGGGACTGAAGCTTTCTTT,CASSAPLLSGTEAFF
.,TRBJ1-2,.,TRBV4-1,TGCGCCAGCAGCCAAGCGGGGGTGTATGGCTACACCTTC,CASSQAGVYGYTF
.,TRBJ2-1,.,TRBV11-3,TGTGCCAGCAGCTTAAGTTCGGAGGGGGAGGGCTACAATGAGCAGTTCTTC,CASSLSSEGEGYNEQFF
.,TRBJ2-2,.,TRBV20-1,TGCAGTGGGGGAGAGGTCGGGGAGCTGTTTTTT,CSGGEVGELFF
.,TRBJ1-1,.,TRBV6-4,TGTGCCAGCAGTGTACAGGGTGGTACTGAAGCTTTCTTT,CASSVQGGTEAFF
TRBD2,TRBJ2-3,.,TRBV5-1,TGCGCCAGCAGCTTCGTGAGCGGGGGGGCCGTGGATACGCAGTATTTT,CASSFVSGGAVDTQYF
.,TRBJ1-2,.,TRBV4-1,TGCGCCAGCAGCCAAGAGCCGACAGGTCGTGGCTACACCTTC,CASSQEPTGRGYTF
.,TRBJ2-7,.,TRBV28,TGTGCCAGCAGGCCCTTCTATCCCAATTACGAGCAGTACTTC,CASRPFYPNYEQYF
.,TRBJ2-7,.,TRBV20-1,TGCAGTGCAAGACGGGGAGAAGTGGAGTACTTC,CSARRGEVEYF
.,TRBJ1-2,few,TRBV6-5,TGTGCCAGCAGTTACTCGTACAGGGATAACTATGGCTACACCTTC,CASSYSYRDNYGYTF
.,TRBJ2-2,.,TRBV27,TGTGCCAGCAGTCCAGGGGCGAACACCGGGGAGCTGTTTTTT,CASSPGANTGELFF
TRBD1,TRBJ2-5,.,TRBV2,TGTGCCAGCAGCCACTTCGGACAGGGTCAAGAGACCCAGTACTTC,CASSHFGQGQETQYF
.,TRBJ1-1,.,TRBV7-2,TGTGCCAGCAGCTTAGCTGGCCGGGAGGTGTCCGAAGCTTTCTTT,CASSLAGREVSEAFF
.,TRBJ1-2,.,TRBV2,TGTGCCAGCAGTGAAGGGCACGGAGACTACTATGGCTACACCTTC,CASSEGHGDYYGYTF